This T cell receptor (beta chain) was identified during a study of Graves' ophthalmopathy and Graves' hyperthyroidism (dated by TCRdb to the late 2010s). About the full investigation: Peripheral blood was collected before any treatment was given, at the time of initial diagnosis. To tell Graves' ophthalmopathy apart from Graves' hyperthyroidism, and to predict which patients would progress to ophthalmopathy, the study relied on TCR beta repertoire signatures. In total, approximately 130 blood samples were TCR-sequenced: roughly 45 ophthalmopathy, some 75 hyperthyroidism and approximately 17 hyperthyroidism-to-ophthalmopathy patients. To explore V-J signatures that distinguish ophthalmopathy from hyperthyroidism, a discovery set of around 100 patients was enrolled, made up of about 40 with ophthalmopathy and roughly 57 with stable hyperthyroidism. An independent validation cohort comprised some 19 hyperthyroidism patients and 15 to 17 patients who later progressed from hyperthyroidism to ophthalmopathy. In six or seven hyperthyroidism patients, the T-cell repertoires found in thyroid tissue were compared with those found in blood. Following sample collection, hyperthyroidism patients were given methimazole at a starting dose of 30 mg daily, and ophthalmopathy patients were given high-dose intravenous methylprednisolone. Study-wide findings and limitations: Most expanded thyroid clonotypes with frequency above 0.001 were also detected in blood, suggesting blood repertoires may reflect the thyroid immune response. In cross-validation, the 13-signature model distinguished ophthalmopathy from stable hyperthyroidism with 87.88% sensitivity and 81.08% specificity, while in the test set the corresponding values were about 80% and 75%. Sample size was not statistically predetermined, and group allocation was not concealed from the investigators. In validation, the model predicted ophthalmopathy progression with 70.59% sensitivity and 72.22% specificity; some 13 predicted patients were CT-confirmed with GO in a median of 6.5 months.

Ophthalmopathy patients had moderately to severely active disease, Clinical Activity Score of at least 3, NOSPECS grade of at least 4, and disease duration under 3 months. Patients with other autoimmune diseases, uncontrolled infections, pregnancy or lactation were excluded from the study. Clinical symptoms, serum thyroxine, TRAb, thyroid ultrasound and orbital computed tomography were used for diagnosis. Using Ficoll-Paque density gradient centrifugation, PBMCs were isolated from 8.5 to 10 ml of fresh peripheral blood. Total RNA was extracted using Trizol reagent, and RNA quality was checked on an Agilent 2100 Bioanalyzer. Concerning this clonotype: Its antigen has not been determined. Per-base quality was not reported, and no clone a single base away is much larger than it.

For repertoire sequencing, the TCR beta CDR3 regions were amplified from RNA transcripts. The first round of RT-PCR was done with HTBI primers and the Qiagen OneStep RT-PCR kit, and was followed by a second round of multiplex PCR, then size selection and purification. The libraries underwent paired-end sequencing with 100 bp reads on an Illumina HiSeq2000. The source study handled its data this way. SOAPnuke was used for read processing, and reads with adapters, uncalled bases, a mean Phred below 15, or no exact constant-primer or identifier match were discarded. COPE v1.2.5 was used to merge high-quality paired reads. Unique nucleotide sequences were defined as clonotypes and aligned to IMGT TRB V, D and J references using MiTCR v1.1. The analysis was limited to V-J combinations with a frequency above 0.0001, which together covered 99.2% of the repertoires. A TCR clonal expansion and chaos score per V-J combination was defined as the ratio of F50 clonal expansion to chaos observed in the TCRdist matrix. Welch's t-statistics and random forest were used to narrow the features down to around twelve V-J combinations, which were then fed into a naive Bayes classifier. Thyroid-blood repertoire similarity was quantified with the Morisita-Horn index. TCRdb's own reprocessing of the public reads used fastp at Q25 and MiXCR and kept productive beta chains. Rows with one shared CDR3 protein collapse into an entry with the most common genes and DNA. These V and J calls originate from TCRdb's pipeline instead of the authors' own analysis. For this sample the table gives a few hundred thousand distinct CDR3 sequences, of which 17% were detected only once. 9% to 15% of the sample is held by the ten biggest clonotypes.

From the cysteine up to the phenylalanine, the CDR3 has a length of 14 residues. The CDR3 DNA has 42 bases and is translated from base 1. The germline V gene sets CDR1 to SGHVS and CDR2 to FQNEAQ. Relative to germline, V is missing 4 bases and J is missing 6 bases, with 7 bases of the junction outside any gene match. The source of this sequence is an adult man with Graves' ophthalmopathy. This chain is built from TRBV7-8 and TRBJ2-5; TRBD2 aligns with 8 central bases. The sequenced sample was peripheral blood. The CDR3 protein: CASSSDSGRKTQYF. The DNA sequence reads TGTGCCAGCAGCTCCGACAGCGGGAGAAAGACCCAGTACTTC. Here the CDR3 is joined to the reference TRBV7-8 and TRBJ2-5 genes, and the full variable domain is: GAGVSQSPRYKVAKRGQDVALRCDPISGHVSLFWYQQALGQGPEFLTYFQNEAQLDKSGLPSDRFFAERPEGSVSTLKIQRTQQEDSAVYLCASSSDSGRKTQYFGPGTRLLVL.